This T cell receptor beta chain was documented in a study of control samples from healthy donors and cancer patients. Sequenced by immunoSEQ multiplex PCR; TCRdb stores in-frame clones only, minus some. The sample has around 130,000 clones, approximately 91% seen once; the top ten hold about 3.4%. With 7 bases removed from V and 0 bases from J, the gap between germline ends came to 15 bases. CDR1 is MNHEY, CDR2 SVGAGI, per germline. The CDR3 runs 15 residues. This clone occurred once. The genes are TRBV6-5 and TRBJ1-1; D possibly corresponds to TRBD1 (5 bases). The TCR was taken from a man over 45 in good health. Sequenced: blood. CDR3 protein: CASIRGVSLNTEAFF. CDR3 nucleotide sequence: TGTGCCAGCATTAGGGGAGTCAGCTTGAACACTGAAGCTTTCTTT.